In its sample, the clone carrying this T cell receptor (beta chain) was seen many times. The V and J ends lost 0 bases and 3 bases respectively, with 9 bases between them. CDR1 and CDR2 (germline): SGHRS, YFSETQ. CDR3 length: 14 amino acids. The sample is drawn from a study of T-cell reconstitution after alpha-beta-depleted transplantation in children. Using unique molecular identifiers, the investigators prepared the TCRbeta library. TCRdb re-derived calls from the PCR reads in MiXCR, one entry per CDR3 protein. The sample contains about 480,000 distinct CDR3 sequences, around 13% of which appear only once.

The sequence derives from a human donor who donated a stem cell graft to a child with combined immunodeficiency. The sequencing here drew on PBMCs from the stem cell graft donor, taken from the stem cell graft. The chain links TRBV5-1 to TRBJ2-5; D perhaps matches TRBD2 (5 bases). The CDR3 DNA reads as TGCGCCAGCAGCTTGGCCTGGGGAGAAGAGACCCAGTACTTC. Encoded protein: CASSLAWGEETQYF.